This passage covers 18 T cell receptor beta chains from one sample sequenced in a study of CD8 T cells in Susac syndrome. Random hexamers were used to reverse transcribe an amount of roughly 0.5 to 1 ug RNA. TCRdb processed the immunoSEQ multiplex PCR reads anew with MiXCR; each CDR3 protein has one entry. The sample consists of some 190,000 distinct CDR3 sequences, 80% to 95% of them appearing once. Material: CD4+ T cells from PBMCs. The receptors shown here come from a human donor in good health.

The CDR3 is CASSQDRGQRGTTDTQYF. In DNA, the CDR3 is TGTGCCAGCAGCCAAGATCGAGGACAGCGGGGCACCACAGATACGCAGTATTTT. The chain couples TRBV3-1 to TRBJ2-3, with TRBD2 as a possible D gene (7 bases). Between the trimmed V and J ends, which lost 0 bases and 2 bases, there was a span of 18 bases. Per germline, CDR1 LGHDT and CDR2 YNNKEL (reference sequence). The CDR3 sequence is 18 residues long.

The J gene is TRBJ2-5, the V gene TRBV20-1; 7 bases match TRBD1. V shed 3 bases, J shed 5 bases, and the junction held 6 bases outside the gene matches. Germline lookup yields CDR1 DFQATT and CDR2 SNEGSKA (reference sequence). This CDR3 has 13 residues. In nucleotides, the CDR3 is TGCAGTGCTAGGAGGGGGCAGGGGGAGACCCAGTACTTC. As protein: CSARRGQGETQYF.

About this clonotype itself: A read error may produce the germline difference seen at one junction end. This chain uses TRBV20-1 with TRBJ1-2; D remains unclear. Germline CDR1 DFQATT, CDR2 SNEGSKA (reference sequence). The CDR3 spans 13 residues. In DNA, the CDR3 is TGCAGTGCCAGTCAAGGGCATGCGTATGCCTACACCTTC. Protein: CSASQGHAYAYTF.

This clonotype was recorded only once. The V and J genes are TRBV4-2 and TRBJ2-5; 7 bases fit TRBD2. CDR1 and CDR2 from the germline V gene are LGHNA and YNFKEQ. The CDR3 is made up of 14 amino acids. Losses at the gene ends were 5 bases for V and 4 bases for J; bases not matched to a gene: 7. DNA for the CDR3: TGTGCCAGCAGCAGGGCTTGGGGGGGAGAGACCCAGTACTTC. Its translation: CASSRAWGGETQYF.

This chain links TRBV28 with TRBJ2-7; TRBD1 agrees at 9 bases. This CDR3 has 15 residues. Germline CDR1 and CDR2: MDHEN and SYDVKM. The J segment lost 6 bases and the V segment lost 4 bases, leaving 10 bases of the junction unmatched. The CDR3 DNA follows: TGTGCCAGCAGTTCCACCGGACAGGGGAGGGGCGAGCAGTACTTC. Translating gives CASSSTGQGRGEQYF.

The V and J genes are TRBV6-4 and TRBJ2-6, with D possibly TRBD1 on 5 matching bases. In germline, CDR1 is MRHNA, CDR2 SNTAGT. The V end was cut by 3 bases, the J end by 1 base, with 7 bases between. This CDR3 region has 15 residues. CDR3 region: CASSDDSSGANVLTF. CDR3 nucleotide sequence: TGTGCCAGCAGTGATGACAGTTCTGGGGCCAACGTCCTGACTTTC.

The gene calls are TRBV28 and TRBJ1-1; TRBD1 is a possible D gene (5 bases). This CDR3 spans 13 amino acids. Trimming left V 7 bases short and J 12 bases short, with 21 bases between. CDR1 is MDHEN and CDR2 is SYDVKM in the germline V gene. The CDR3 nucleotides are TGTGCCAGCACAAACTACTGGGGGGTAACGCCTTTCTTT. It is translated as CASTNYWGVTPFF.

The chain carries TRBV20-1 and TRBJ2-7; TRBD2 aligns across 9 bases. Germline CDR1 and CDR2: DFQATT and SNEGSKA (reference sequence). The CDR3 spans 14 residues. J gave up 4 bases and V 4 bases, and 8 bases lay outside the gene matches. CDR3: CSAKAGGRNYEQYF. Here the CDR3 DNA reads TGCAGTGCTAAAGCGGGGGGCAGAAATTACGAGCAGTACTTC.

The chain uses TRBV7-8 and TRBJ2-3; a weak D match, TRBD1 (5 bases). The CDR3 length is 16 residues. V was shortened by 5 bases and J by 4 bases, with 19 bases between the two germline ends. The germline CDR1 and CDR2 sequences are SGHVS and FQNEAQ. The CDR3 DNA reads TGTGCCAGCAGCCCGCCCAGGGTGGGTTGGGCAGATACGCAGTATTTT. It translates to CASSPPRVGWADTQYF.

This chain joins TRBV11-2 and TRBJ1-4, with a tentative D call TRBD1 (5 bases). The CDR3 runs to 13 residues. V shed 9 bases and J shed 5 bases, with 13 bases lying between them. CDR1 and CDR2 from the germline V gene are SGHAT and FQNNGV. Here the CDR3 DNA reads TGTGCCAGTTCCTGGGACGGGAATGAAAAACTGTTTTTT. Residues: CASSWDGNEKLFF.

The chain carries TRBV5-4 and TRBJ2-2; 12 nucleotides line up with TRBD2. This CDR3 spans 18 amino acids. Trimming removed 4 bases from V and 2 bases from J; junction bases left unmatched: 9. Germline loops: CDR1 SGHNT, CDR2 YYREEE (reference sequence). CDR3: CASSHGLAGRLNTGELFF. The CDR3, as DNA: TGTGCCAGCAGCCATGGACTAGCGGGGCGACTCAACACCGGGGAGCTGTTTTTT. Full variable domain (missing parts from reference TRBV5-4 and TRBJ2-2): ETGVTQSPTHLIKTRGQQVTLRCSSQSGHNTVSWYQQALGQGPQFIFQYYREEENGRGNFPPRFSGLQFPNYSSELNVNALELDDSALYLCASSHGLAGRLNTGELFFGEGSRLTVL.

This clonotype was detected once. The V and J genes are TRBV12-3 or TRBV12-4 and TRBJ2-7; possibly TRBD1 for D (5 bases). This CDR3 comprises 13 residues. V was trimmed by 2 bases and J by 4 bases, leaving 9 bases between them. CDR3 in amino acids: CASSLTGMYEQYV. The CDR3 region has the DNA TGTGCCAGCAGTTTAACAGGAATGTACGAGCAGTACGTC.

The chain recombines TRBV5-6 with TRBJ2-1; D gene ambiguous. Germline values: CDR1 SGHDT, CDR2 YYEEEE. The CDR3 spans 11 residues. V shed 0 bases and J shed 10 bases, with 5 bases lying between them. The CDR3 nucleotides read TGTGCCAGCAGCTTGGCGAGGGAGCAGTTCTTC. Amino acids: CASSLAREQFF.

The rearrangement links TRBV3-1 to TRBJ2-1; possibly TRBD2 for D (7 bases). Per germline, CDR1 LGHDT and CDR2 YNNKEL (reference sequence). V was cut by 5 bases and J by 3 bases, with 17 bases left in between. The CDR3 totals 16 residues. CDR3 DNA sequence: TGTGCCAGCAGCACATATAAGGGGGGGAACTACAATGAGCAGTTCTTC. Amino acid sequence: CASSTYKGGNYNEQFF.

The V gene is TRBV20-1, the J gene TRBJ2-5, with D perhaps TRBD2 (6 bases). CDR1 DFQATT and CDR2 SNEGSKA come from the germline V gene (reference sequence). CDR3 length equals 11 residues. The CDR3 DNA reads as TGCACCGGGGGTAGACAAGAGACCCAGTACTTC. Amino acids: CTGGRQETQYF.

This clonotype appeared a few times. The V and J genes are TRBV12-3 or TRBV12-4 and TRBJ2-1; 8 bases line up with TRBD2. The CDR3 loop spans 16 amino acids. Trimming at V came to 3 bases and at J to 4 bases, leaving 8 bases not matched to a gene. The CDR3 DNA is TGTGCCAGCAGTTTCGTAGCTAGCGGGCTTTACAATGAGCAGTTCTTC. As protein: CASSFVASGLYNEQFF.

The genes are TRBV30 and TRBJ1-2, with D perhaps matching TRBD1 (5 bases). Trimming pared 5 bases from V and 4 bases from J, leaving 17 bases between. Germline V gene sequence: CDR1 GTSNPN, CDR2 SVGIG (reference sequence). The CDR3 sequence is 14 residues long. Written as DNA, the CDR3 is TGTGCCTGGGGGGCTATTCAGGGAGTCTATGGCTACACCTTC. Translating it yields CAWGAIQGVYGYTF.

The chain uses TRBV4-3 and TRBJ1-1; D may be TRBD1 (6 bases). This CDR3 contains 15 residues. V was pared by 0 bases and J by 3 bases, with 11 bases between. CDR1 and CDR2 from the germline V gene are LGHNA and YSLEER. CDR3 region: CASSQDPGAYTEAFF. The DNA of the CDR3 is TGCGCCAGCAGCCAAGATCCGGGGGCATACACTGAAGCTTTCTTT.